This TCR beta chain originates from a study of Ad26.COV2.S vaccination and SARS-CoV-2 variants. Findings of the study overall: Analyses that measured TCR breadth and depth may have underestimated total T cell responses.

Libraries were prepared by immunoSEQ multiplex PCR; TCRdb keeps only in-frame clonotypes and omits some of them. This sample has more than 120,000 clones, with just over 85% found just once. Comments on this clone: Its antigen is still unknown.

This CDR3 has 16 amino acids. The V gene's germline CDR1 is MNHNS and CDR2 SASEGT. V lost 4 bases to trimming and J lost 0 bases; unmatched junction nucleotides: 6. This clonotype was obtained from a human donor who had recovered from COVID-19. The chain joins TRBV6-1 to TRBJ2-3; 8 nucleotides line up with TRBD1. The sample in question was peripheral blood, obtained after recovery from COVID-19. CDR3 nucleotide sequence: TGTGCCAGCAGTGGTCAGGGGGCGCATAGCACAGATACGCAGTATTTT. Encoded protein: CASSGQGAHSTDTQYF.